These 20 T cell receptor beta chains came from one sample sequenced in a study of blood T cell repertoires in COVID-19. The protocol was immunoSEQ multiplex PCR, while the TCRdb copy is restricted to in-frame clones and leaves out a portion. This sample yields some 260,000 clones, of which roughly 90% are seen a single time; under 0.95% belongs to the top ten. Sequencing input: peripheral blood. The receptors were sampled from a woman aged 25 to 39 with acute or convalescent COVID-19.

This chain uses TRBV27 with TRBJ2-3; tentatively, D is TRBD2 (5 bases). The ends were cut back, 2 bases at V and 2 bases at J, with 11 bases in the middle. Germline loops: CDR1 MNHEY, CDR2 SMNVEV (reference sequence). The CDR3 is 15 amino acids. The CDR3 protein is CASSLNPSTTDTQYF. CDR3 DNA sequence: TGTGCCAGCAGTTTAAATCCTAGCACCACAGATACGCAGTATTTT.

This chain connects TRBV27 to TRBJ2-7, with 10 bases fitting TRBD2. Trimming took 8 bases from V and 6 from J; bases not matched to a gene: 7. CDR1 and CDR2 (germline): MNHEY, SMNVEV (reference sequence). The CDR3 length is 13 residues. This CDR3 reads CASSWTSGAEQYF. As DNA, the CDR3 is TGTGCCAGCTCTTGGACTAGCGGAGCCGAGCAGTACTTC.

This chain links TRBV3-1 (or the pseudogene TRBV3-2) with TRBJ2-1; D may be TRBD1 (6 bases). The CDR3 sequence is 14 residues long. The germline V gene encodes CDR1 LGHDT and CDR2 YNNKEL (reference sequence). Trimming took off 4 bases at V and 4 bases at J, with 11 bases between the two ends. CDR3 coding DNA: TGTGCCAGCAGCCGCCGCAGGGGATACAATGAGCAGTTCTTC. Protein sequence: CASSRRRGYNEQFF.

The chain uses TRBV19 and TRBJ1-1, with D uncertain. The CDR3 covers 14 residues. CDR1 LNHDA and CDR2 SQIVND come from the germline V gene (reference sequence). Trimming removed 5 bases at V and 0 bases at J, with 10 bases between. The CDR3 spells CASSPDGLNTEAFF. The CDR3 nucleotides are TGTGCCAGTAGTCCCGACGGGTTGAACACTGAAGCTTTCTTT.

The chain carries TRBV6-1 and TRBJ2-7; D not certain. The CDR3 consists of 15 residues. The germline V gene encodes CDR1 MNHNS and CDR2 SASEGT. V was pared by 3 bases and J by 3 bases, with 15 bases between. The CDR3 region is CASSDVQVLLYEQYF. The CDR3, as DNA: TGTGCCAGCAGTGATGTTCAGGTCCTCCTCTACGAGCAGTACTTC.

The CDR3 spells CASSTGPGGYEQYF. The CDR3 DNA sequence: TGTGCCAGCAGCACTGGACCGGGGGGCTACGAGCAGTACTTC. The chain carries TRBV9 and TRBJ2-7; 7 nucleotides line up with TRBD2. The germline gives CDR1 SGDLS, CDR2 YYNGEE. The CDR3 covers 14 residues. V lost 4 bases to trimming and J lost 3 bases; unmatched junction nucleotides: 7. The full variable domain, completed using reference TRBV9 and TRBJ2-7, is DSGVTQTPKHLITATGQRVTLRCSPRSGDLSVYWYQQSLDQGLQFLIQYYNGEERAKGNILERFSAQQFPDLHSELNLSSLELGDSALYFCASSTGPGGYEQYFGPGTRLTVT.

J is TRBJ1-2 and V is TRBV4-2; D call uncertain. The CDR3 covers 14 residues. Deletions cut 4 bases from V and 7 bases from J, with 16 bases between. Germline V CDR1 and CDR2: LGHNA, YNFKEQ. This CDR3 reads CASSPSGPTGGYTF. The CDR3 DNA reads as TGTGCCAGCAGCCCAAGTGGTCCGACGGGTGGCTACACCTTC.

This clone was counted a single time. V is TRBV11-2 and J is TRBJ2-3, with D possibly being TRBD2 (5 bases). Trimming removed 4 bases at V and 1 base at J, with 12 bases between. The germline V gene encodes CDR1 SGHAT and CDR2 FQNNGV. There are 15 residues in the CDR3. The CDR3 region is CASSSTSFGTDTQYF. CDR3 DNA sequence: TGTGCCAGCAGCTCAACTAGTTTTGGCACAGATACGCAGTATTTT.

CDR3 sequence reads: CASSPRGDTLYEQYF. The CDR3, as DNA: TGTGCCAGCAGCCCCCGGGGGGACACACTATACGAGCAGTACTTC. The rearrangement joins TRBV9 to TRBJ2-7; possible D gene TRBD2, 7 bases. Germline V gene sequence: CDR1 SGDLS, CDR2 YYNGEE. This CDR3 has 15 residues. V lost 4 bases, J lost 4 bases, and 18 bases lay in between.

The J gene is TRBJ2-2, the V gene TRBV6-2 or TRBV6-3; 9 bases map to TRBD1. In germline, CDR1 is MNHEY, CDR2 SVGEGT. V shed 1 base and J 2 bases; nucleotides not matched to a gene: 5. CDR3 size: 17 residues. The CDR3 coding sequence is TGTGCCAGCAGTTACTTGACAGGGGGTGTCAACACCGGGGAGCTGTTTTTT. This encodes CASSYLTGGVNTGELFF.

CDR3 loop: CASSKDSSYNEQFF. As DNA, the CDR3 is TGTGCCAGCAGCAAAGACAGTTCCTACAATGAGCAGTTCTTC. J is TRBJ2-1 and V is TRBV5-5, with D perhaps matching TRBD1 (5 bases). V was cut by 4 bases and J by 1 base, with 9 bases left in between. The CDR3 is 14 residues long. Germline loops: CDR1 SGHKS, CDR2 YYEKEE (reference sequence).

The chain combines TRBV19 with TRBJ1-2, with D perhaps matching TRBD1 (6 bases). Germline V gives CDR1 LNHDA, CDR2 SQIVND (reference sequence). CDR3 length equals 15 residues. V lost 6 bases, J lost 8 bases, and 22 bases lay in between. CDR3 nucleotides: TGTGCCAGTAGGCACGGACAAGCCCCCGACAGGGGCTACACCTTC. Amino acid sequence: CASRHGQAPDRGYTF.

A few counts support this clone. The chain couples TRBV19 to TRBJ2-1, with 13 bases lining up with TRBD2. The junction had 10 bases not matched to a gene; V was cut back by 5 bases and J by 6 bases. Germline V gives CDR1 LNHDA, CDR2 SQIVND (reference sequence). The CDR3 covers 17 residues. The CDR3 loop is CASSPPGLAGVLNEQFF. CDR3 sequence (DNA): TGTGCCAGTAGTCCACCAGGACTAGCGGGAGTTCTCAATGAGCAGTTCTTC.

The V and J genes are TRBV30 and TRBJ1-4, with D possibly being TRBD1 (5 bases). Germline-derived CDR1 and CDR2 are GTSNPN and SVGIG (reference sequence). Trimming pared 1 base from V and 8 bases from J, leaving 14 bases between. The CDR3 extends over 14 amino acids. CDR3 sequence (DNA): TGTGCCTGGAGTGACGTGCAGGGTAGGGAAAAACTGTTTTTT. Encoded protein: CAWSDVQGREKLFF.

This chain connects TRBV7-8 to TRBJ2-6, with a weak D call TRBD1 (6 bases). V dropped 6 bases and J dropped 1 base, with 16 bases sitting between them. CDR1 is SGHVS and CDR2 is FQNEAQ in the germline V gene. This CDR3 spans 17 amino acids. This chain's CDR3 is CASSSVETGSGANVLTF. DNA of the CDR3: TGTGCCAGCAGTTCCGTGGAGACAGGTTCTGGGGCCAACGTCCTGACTTTC.

V is TRBV7-2 and J is TRBJ2-7; the D gene is possibly TRBD2 (6 bases). The V and J ends lost 1 base and 3 bases respectively, with 13 bases between them. Germline-derived CDR1 and CDR2 are SGHTA and FQGNSA. The CDR3 contains 15 residues. The CDR3 region is CASSLVREINYEQYF. CDR3 sequence (DNA): TGTGCCAGCAGCTTAGTGCGGGAAATAAACTACGAGCAGTACTTC.

The chain carries TRBV9 and TRBJ2-3; 13 nucleotides line up with TRBD2. This CDR3 is built from 17 residues. Trimming at V came to 3 bases and at J to 4 bases, leaving 8 bases not matched to a gene. In germline, CDR1 is SGDLS, CDR2 YYNGEE. CDR3 residues: CASSAGLAGVIADTQYF. Written as DNA, the CDR3 is TGTGCCAGCAGCGCAGGACTAGCGGGAGTAATTGCAGATACGCAGTATTTT.

The chain uses TRBV11-2 and TRBJ2-4; tentatively, D is TRBD1 (6 bases). The CDR3 is 16 amino acids. Germline CDR1 reads SGHAT; CDR2 reads FQNNGV. Trimming took 0 bases from V and 6 from J, leaving 15 bases between them. CDR3 region: CASSLDPRGYVNIQYF. The CDR3 nucleotides read TGTGCCAGCAGCTTAGACCCCAGGGGCTACGTAAACATTCAGTACTTC.

The rearrangement links TRBV5-4 to TRBJ2-1, with a possible D match to TRBD2 (5 bases). In germline, CDR1 is SGHNT, CDR2 YYREEE (reference sequence). The CDR3 covers 13 residues. The V gene lost 4 bases and the J gene lost 8 bases, with 13 bases spanning the gap. CDR3 nucleotide sequence: TGTGCCAGCAGCCCGGCCGGGCGGGATGAGCAGTTCTTC. The encoded protein is CASSPAGRDEQFF.

The chain uses TRBV2 and TRBJ2-5; 9 bases are a match to TRBD2. Germline lookup yields CDR1 SNHLY and CDR2 FYNNEI. J lost 4 bases, V lost 5 bases, and 8 bases had no gene match. CDR3 length equals 15 residues. The CDR3 nucleotides read TGTGCCAGCAGTTTCGGGACTAGCCGTTCAGAGACCCAGTACTTC. This codes for CASSFGTSRSETQYF.